Described below is a single TCR beta chain sequence and its context. No cognate antigen has been identified for it. Per-nucleotide qualities are absent, and no much larger clonotype sits a single base away. The data are from a study of blood T cell repertoires in COVID-19 (dated by TCRdb to 2020 to 2021). At the level of the whole study: Samples covering the acute and convalescent phases of COVID-19 were provided by collaborators in the United States, Italy and Spain. The material from the prospective study consisted of cDNA or gDNA derived from T cells, B-cell-depleted T cells, or PBMCs. Subjects who had been exposed to COVID-19, were actively infected with it, or had recovered from it provided the deeply sampled blood TCRbeta repertoires that made up the dataset. The repertoires were released in a freely available public database intended as a resource for research on the immune response to SARS-CoV-2. The samples were drawn from the first 160 participants of the ongoing ImmuneRACE study and from over 950 subjects provided by 6 global collaborators. The sample metadata nearly always contained a de-identified subject ID, COVID-19 status, age in years and sex. Where available, HLA class I and class II types were taken from metadata supplied by the sample provider and were not determined by assay-based typing. Overall study outcomes, separate from this receptor: Clinical and demographic metadata were provided uncurated, with the amount varying by source and participant.

V is trimmed back by 1 base and J by 9 bases, and the junction contains 9 bases that no gene match accounts for. Measured from the cysteine to the phenylalanine, the CDR3 is 13 residues long. Just CDR3 DNA is preserved here, 39 bases in frame from base 1. CDR1 and CDR2 are drawn from the germline V gene: SQVTM, ANQGSEA. TCRbeta CDR3 regions were amplified from genomic DNA using the immunoSEQ Assay, a bias-controlled multiplex PCR. The original pipeline was this. The number of nucleated cells in each sample was estimated from the amplification of reference gene primers within the assay. To quantify the absolute abundance of each unique TCRbeta CDR3 rearrangement, sequence reads were collapsed and filtered. Productive Simpson clonality was computed per sample as the square root of Simpson's diversity index over productive rearrangements. As stored in TCRdb, this immuneACCESS dataset retains in-frame rearrangements with V and J assigned. A fraction of the clones does not appear; measured against another copy, unresolved V genes explain less than half of the discrepancy, and the remainder lacks a known reason. The D gene and trimming were derived from the DNA, and the V and J assignments and clone size from that table. The sample table lists 95,000 to 150,000 clones, around three quarters of them with a count of one. The ten largest clones add up to approximately 4.2% of the sample.

Collaborating institutions collected whole blood in K2EDTA tubes following their own protocols. For TCRbeta analysis, collaborators shipped samples as frozen whole blood, isolated PBMCs, or DNA extracted from either of those sample types. The TCR originated in a woman older than 75 with acute or convalescent COVID-19. The material sequenced was peripheral blood. This receptor chain uses TRBV29-1 and TRBJ2-7; 7 central bases correspond to TRBD1. The nucleotide sequence is given as TGCAGCGTTGAAGGACAGGGAAGGACTGGGCAGTACTTC. Its protein reads: CSVEGQGRTGQYF.